Sequencing of this TCR beta chain was carried out in a study of T cells in Graves' hyperthyroidism and ophthalmopathy. This clonotype was seen ten or more times. Germline CDR1 reads SGHVS; CDR2 reads FNYEAQ. This CDR3 contains 17 residues. V was pared by 5 bases and J by 0 bases, with 6 bases of the junction left unmatched. From RNA transcripts, TCR beta CDR3 regions were amplified. First-round RT-PCR of the TCR CDR3 relied on the HTBI primer set. MiXCR was run by TCRdb on the multiplex PCR reads, yielding one entry per CDR3 protein. The data show approximately 260,000 distinct CDR3 sequences, nearly 15% seen once. Subjects aged 18 to 65 presented with newly diagnosed hyperthyroidism of less than 2 months' duration. Not enrolled were patients with uncontrolled infection, other autoimmune disease, pregnancy or lactation.

This rearrangement joins TRBV7-6 to TRBJ2-2, with 10 bases fitting TRBD2. The sequencing input was blood. This clonotype originated in a woman in her forties or fifties with Graves' hyperthyroidism that later progressed to Graves' ophthalmopathy. CDR3 in amino acids: CASSTRTSGSNTGELFF. The CDR3 nucleotides are TGTGCCAGCAGCACCAGGACTAGCGGATCGAACACCGGGGAGCTGTTTTTT.